Below, 26 T cell receptor beta chains from the same sample are listed, as sequenced in a study of cytomegalovirus exposure and HLA in healthy donors. Produced via immunoSEQ multiplex PCR; TCRdb's table is partial and in-frame only. The table shows some 76,000 clones, with 94% occurring only once. The sequenced material came from PBMCs. Receptors originate from a young woman in good health and CMV-seronegative.

The CDR3: CASSLEGGYGYTF. The DNA for the CDR3 is TGTGCCAGCAGCCTAGAAGGAGGCTATGGCTACACCTTC. The chain combines TRBV4-2 with TRBJ1-2, with unresolved D. The CDR3 is made up of 13 amino acids. From germline, CDR1 is LGHNA and CDR2 YNFKEQ. Trimming left V 4 bases short and J 4 bases short, with 10 bases between.

The table lists this clone with a few counts. The chain joins TRBV4-1 to TRBJ1-5; D not certain. The CDR3 has 14 residues. CDR1 MGHRA and CDR2 YSYEKL come from the germline V gene. V gave up 1 base and J gave up 7 bases, with 11 bases separating them. The CDR3 bases are TGCGCCAGCAGCCAAGTTCTGCAGGTGCAGCCCCAGCATTTT. Its protein is CASSQVLQVQPQHF.

V and J are TRBV10-1 and TRBJ2-2; D may be TRBD1 (6 bases). CDR1 is WNHNN, CDR2 SYGVQD, per germline (reference sequence). This CDR3 contains 15 residues. Trimming cost V 3 bases and J 0 bases, with 8 bases left between them. CDR3 sequence reads: CASSDWTANTGELFF. The CDR3 nucleotides read TGCGCCAGCAGTGACTGGACAGCGAACACCGGGGAGCTGTTTTTT.

The chain combines TRBV28 with TRBJ1-4; a possible D gene is TRBD1 (5 bases). Germline-derived CDR1 and CDR2 are MDHEN and SYDVKM. The CDR3 length is 16 residues. CDR3 residues: CAAGPGFEATNEKLFF. In nucleotides, the CDR3 is TGTGCTGCGGGGCCGGGGTTTGAGGCAACTAATGAAAAACTGTTTTTT.

A remark on this clone: This sample includes further DNA sequences coding for the same CDR3. This chain uses TRBV4-3 with TRBJ2-7; a possible D gene is TRBD1 (6 bases). The CDR3 is 13 residues long. The V gene lost 0 bases and the J gene lost 3 bases, with 6 bases spanning the gap. Germline CDR1 is LGHNA and CDR2 is YSLEER. The CDR3 DNA follows: TGCGCCAGCAGCCAAGACAGGGGCTACGAGCAGTACTTC. Its translation: CASSQDRGYEQYF.

The V call is TRBV5-5, the J call TRBJ2-7, with 8 bases fitting TRBD2. The CDR3 spans 14 residues. Germline assignment: CDR1 SGHKS and CDR2 YYEKEE (reference sequence). Trimming at V came to 4 bases and at J to 7 bases, leaving 10 bases not matched to a gene. The CDR3 here is CASSPAGEGREQYF. CDR3 coding DNA: TGTGCCAGCAGCCCAGCGGGAGAGGGGCGAGAGCAGTACTTC.

The chain has TRBV25-1 and TRBJ1-5, with a weak D call TRBD1 (6 bases). Trimming removed 2 bases from V and 11 bases from J, with 7 bases in between. CDR3 length: 11 amino acids. CDR1 is MGHDK and CDR2 is SYGVNS in the germline V gene. The CDR3 DNA sequence: TGTGCCAGCAGTGAACAGGGGTCCCAGCATTTT. Encoded protein: CASSEQGSQHF.

The rearrangement uses TRBV28 and TRBJ2-5; 10 positions match TRBD2. CDR3 length: 14 residues. The V gene end was trimmed by 9 bases and the J gene end by 5 bases; junction bases not matched to a gene: 9. Germline CDR1 is MDHEN and CDR2 is SYDVKM. The CDR3 coding sequence is TGTGCCAGTCACTTAGCGGGAGGTAGTGAGACCCAGTACTTC. Amino acids: CASHLAGGSETQYF.

This sequence joins TRBV5-8 and TRBJ2-3, with 8 bases lining up with TRBD2. This CDR3 comprises 15 residues. Germline lookup yields CDR1 SGHTS and CDR2 YDEGEE. The J segment lost 3 bases and the V segment lost 4 bases, leaving 7 bases of the junction unmatched. The CDR3 coding sequence is TGTGCCAGCAGCCCGAGCGGGAGTTGGACAGATACGCAGTATTTT. Its protein is CASSPSGSWTDTQYF.

The genes are TRBV9 and TRBJ1-2; unclear D gene. Trimming removed 0 bases at V and 0 bases at J, with 12 bases between. Germline V gene lookup returns CDR1 SGDLS and CDR2 YYNGEE. CDR3 length equals 16 residues. The CDR3 sequence is CASSVDSAEANYGYTF. The CDR3 nucleotides read TGTGCCAGCAGCGTAGATTCTGCAGAGGCTAACTATGGCTACACCTTC.

V gene TRBV10-3 combines with J gene TRBJ2-5; 8 nucleotides align to TRBD1. CDR1 is ENHRY, CDR2 SYGVKD, per germline. V lost 0 bases and J lost 3; bases outside the gene matches: 3. The CDR3 covers 15 residues. The CDR3 sequence is CAISESRTGKETQYF. In DNA form, the CDR3 reads TGTGCCATCAGTGAGTCTAGGACAGGGAAAGAGACCCAGTACTTC.

CDR3 sequence (DNA): TGTGCCAGCAGCCCCCGACGGGGGGAGGACACCGGGGAGCTGTTTTTT. Translation gives CASSPRRGEDTGELFF. The chain links TRBV7-7 to TRBJ2-2, with 7 bases that match TRBD2. The CDR3 runs 16 residues. Germline assignment: CDR1 SSHAT and CDR2 FNYEAQ (reference sequence). The V segment lost 5 bases and the J segment 3 bases; nucleotides outside the gene matches: 9.

The gene calls are TRBV27 and TRBJ2-3; TRBD1 agrees at 11 bases. Germline V gives CDR1 MNHEY, CDR2 SMNVEV (reference sequence). This CDR3 spans 14 amino acids. V lost 10 bases to trimming and J lost 4 bases; unmatched junction nucleotides: 7. CDR3: CATSGQGEPDTQYF. In DNA, the CDR3 is TGTGCCACCTCGGGACAGGGGGAACCAGATACGCAGTATTTT.

This chain connects TRBV7-3 to TRBJ2-3, with 10 bases matching TRBD2. The V gene's germline CDR1 is SGHTA and CDR2 FQGTGA. With 3 bases clipped from V and 2 bases from J, the junction kept 2 bases outside the gene matches. This CDR3 has 15 amino acids. The DNA for the CDR3 is TGTGCCAGCAGCTTGACTAGCGGGTTCACAGATACGCAGTATTTT. It codes for CASSLTSGFTDTQYF.

This rearrangement joins TRBV9 to TRBJ1-2; 11 bases line up with TRBD1. Germline CDR1 reads SGDLS; CDR2 reads YYNGEE. V lost 2 bases, J lost 4 bases, and 7 bases stayed unmatched. The CDR3 sequence is 16 residues long. This chain's CDR3 is CASSVTSGTGGYGYTF. The DNA for the CDR3 is TGTGCCAGCAGCGTTACCTCCGGGACAGGGGGCTATGGCTACACCTTC.

Concerning this clone: This specimen includes other DNA sequences encoding the same CDR3. The rearrangement joins TRBV19 to TRBJ2-2; 8 positions agree with TRBD1. Germline V gene sequence: CDR1 LNHDA, CDR2 SQIVND (reference sequence). This CDR3 contains 15 residues. The ends lost 2 bases at V and 2 bases at J; junction bases unmatched: 1. CDR3 nucleotides: TGTGCCAGTAGTATACAGGGGGCTAACACCGGGGAGCTGTTTTTT. It is translated as CASSIQGANTGELFF.

This chain joins TRBV16 and TRBJ2-7; 11 positions match TRBD1. This CDR3 comprises 17 residues. Per the germline V gene, CDR1 is KGHSY and CDR2 is FQNENV. J was trimmed by 7 bases and V by 2 bases; bases with no gene match: 13. CDR3 amino acids: CASSQIPTGQGAEEQYF. CDR3 nucleotides: TGTGCCAGCAGCCAAATCCCGACTGGACAGGGGGCTGAAGAGCAGTACTTC.

This chain connects TRBV12-5 to TRBJ1-5; a possible D gene is TRBD1 (6 bases). Trimming stripped 3 bases from V and 1 base from J, with 13 bases between. The CDR3 totals 16 residues. Germline values: CDR1 LGHNT, CDR2 FRNRAP. The CDR3 loop reads CASGFFPTGSNQPQHF. CDR3 DNA sequence: TGTGCTAGTGGTTTTTTTCCCACAGGGAGCAATCAGCCCCAGCATTTT.

This clone was picked up one time. This sequence joins TRBV5-4 and TRBJ2-7, with 8 bases that match TRBD2. CDR1 is SGHNT, CDR2 YYREEE, per germline (reference sequence). V was pared by 0 bases and J by 6 bases, with 2 bases of the junction left unmatched. The CDR3 spans 13 residues. CDR3 DNA: TGTGCCAGCAGCTTGGGGACTAGCCTCGAGCAGTACTTC. Its translation is CASSLGTSLEQYF.

The chain uses TRBV6-6 and TRBJ1-1; 9 bases are a match to TRBD1. The CDR3 is 16 residues long. Unmatched junction bases numbered 8, after V lost 0 bases and J lost 6 bases. Germline loops: CDR1 MNHNY, CDR2 SVGAGI (reference sequence). CDR3 nucleotide sequence: TGTGCCAGCAGTTACTCTTCCGGGACAGGGACCCCTGAAGCTTTCTTT. Translated: CASSYSSGTGTPEAFF.

The chain recombines TRBV7-8 with TRBJ1-5; 9 bases map to TRBD1. CDR3 length: 16 residues. Trimming at V came to 0 bases and at J to 6 bases, leaving 6 bases not matched to a gene. From germline, CDR1 is SGHVS and CDR2 FQNEAQ. For the CDR3, the DNA is TGTGCCAGCAGCTTAGCGGCAGACAGGGGGGGTCAGCCCCAGCATTTT. Amino acid sequence: CASSLAADRGGQPQHF.

The chain couples TRBV11-2 to TRBJ2-7; 10 positions agree with TRBD2. The trim removed 3 bases at V and 3 bases at J, leaving 2 bases unmatched. CDR1 is SGHAT and CDR2 is FQNNGV in the germline V gene. CDR3 length: 14 amino acids. CDR3: CASSFSSGGYEQYF. The CDR3 DNA follows: TGTGCCAGCAGCTTTTCTAGCGGGGGCTACGAGCAGTACTTC. The full variable domain, its missing parts supplied by reference TRBV11-2 and TRBJ2-7, is EAGVAQSPRYKIIEKRQSVAFWCNPISGHATLYWYQQILGQGPKLLIQFQNNGVVDDSQLPKDRFSAERLKGVDSTLKIQPAKLEDSAVYLCASSFSSGGYEQYFGPGTRLTVT.

The CDR3 DNA follows: TGTGCCAGCAGACCGACAGGGGCCCTCTACGAGCAGTACTTC. Residues: CASRPTGALYEQYF. The rearrangement uses TRBV6-5 and TRBJ2-7; TRBD1 aligns across 8 bases. Germline CDR1 reads MNHEY; CDR2 reads SVGAGI. V lost 6 bases and J lost 3; bases outside the gene matches: 7. This CDR3 has 14 amino acids.

This chain uses TRBV30 with TRBJ1-1; 8 positions match TRBD1. Germline CDR1 reads GTSNPN; CDR2 reads SVGIG (reference sequence). The CDR3 is 14 amino acids. Germline trimming cut 2 bases from V and 4 bases from J; bases unmatched to any gene: 6. In DNA, the CDR3 is TGTGCCTGGAGTTCAGGGGGCGCAGGCACTGAAGCTTTCTTT. Encoded protein: CAWSSGGAGTEAFF.

The rearrangement joins TRBV10-3 to TRBJ1-1; D perhaps matches TRBD1 (6 bases). Germline loops: CDR1 ENHRY, CDR2 SYGVKD. The V and J ends lost 10 bases and 2 bases respectively, with 14 bases between them. The CDR3 contains 13 residues. CDR3 amino acids: CASVGGANTEAFF. CDR3 in DNA: TGTGCCAGCGTTGGGGGGGCTAACACTGAAGCTTTCTTT.

The J gene is TRBJ2-1, the V gene TRBV12-5; TRBD1 matches 10 bases. Germline CDR1 and CDR2: LGHNT and FRNRAP. V gave up 3 bases and J gave up 5 bases; unmatched junction bases: 4. CDR3 length: 15 amino acids. The CDR3 DNA reads as TGTGCTAGTGGTTTAGGGACAGGGGATAACAATGAGCAGTTCTTC. This translates into CASGLGTGDNNEQFF. The entire variable domain, with the rest obtained from reference TRBV12-5 and TRBJ2-1, is as follows: DARVTQTPRHKVTEMGQEVTMRCQPILGHNTVFWYRQTMMQGLELLAYFRNRAPLDDSGMPKDRFSAEMPDATLATLKIQPSEPRDSAVYFCASGLGTGDNNEQFFGPGTRLTVL.